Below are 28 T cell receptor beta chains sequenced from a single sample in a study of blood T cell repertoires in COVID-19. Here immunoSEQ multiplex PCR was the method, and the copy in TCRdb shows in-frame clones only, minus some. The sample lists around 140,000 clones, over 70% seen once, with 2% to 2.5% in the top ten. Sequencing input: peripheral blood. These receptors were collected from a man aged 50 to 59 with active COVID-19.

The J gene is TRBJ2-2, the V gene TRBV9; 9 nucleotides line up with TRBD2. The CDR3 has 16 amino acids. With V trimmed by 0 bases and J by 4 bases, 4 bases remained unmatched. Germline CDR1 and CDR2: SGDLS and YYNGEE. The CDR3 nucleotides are TGTGCCAGCAGCGTAGGCAAGCGGGGGGCCACCGGGGAGCTGTTTTTT. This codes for CASSVGKRGATGELFF.

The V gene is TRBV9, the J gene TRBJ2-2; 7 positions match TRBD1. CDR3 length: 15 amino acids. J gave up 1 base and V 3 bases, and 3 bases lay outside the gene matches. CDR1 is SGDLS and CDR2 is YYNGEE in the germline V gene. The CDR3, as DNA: TGTGCCAGCAGCGCCCGGGACAGGAACACCGGGGAGCTGTTTTTT. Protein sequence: CASSARDRNTGELFF. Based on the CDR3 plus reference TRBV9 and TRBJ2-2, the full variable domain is DSGVTQTPKHLITATGQRVTLRCSPRSGDLSVYWYQQSLDQGLQFLIQYYNGEERAKGNILERFSAQQFPDLHSELNLSSLELGDSALYFCASSARDRNTGELFFGEGSRLTVL.

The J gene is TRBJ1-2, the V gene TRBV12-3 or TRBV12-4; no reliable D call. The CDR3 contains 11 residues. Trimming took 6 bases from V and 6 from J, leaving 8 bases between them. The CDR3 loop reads CASRRADGYTF. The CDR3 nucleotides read TGTGCCAGCAGGCGAGCCGATGGCTACACCTTC.

The CDR3 bases are TGTGCCAGCAGTGAAGTTTTAGGTCTAGCGGGGGCCAAAAACATTCAGTACTTC. This encodes CASSEVLGLAGAKNIQYF. The chain employs TRBV6-1 and TRBJ2-4, with 9 positions matching TRBD2. This CDR3 has 18 amino acids. Germline V lookup: CDR1 MNHNS, CDR2 SASEGT. J gave up 1 base and V 1 base, and 8 bases lay outside the gene matches.

The CDR3 DNA sequence: TGCAGCGTTGAGAAGAGCTCCTACGAGCAGTACTTC. The encoded protein is CSVEKSSYEQYF. The chain carries TRBV29-1 and TRBJ2-7; D call uncertain. CDR1 is SQVTM and CDR2 is ANQGSEA in the germline V gene. The CDR3 sequence is 12 residues long. V shed 3 bases and J shed 0 bases, with 6 bases lying between them.

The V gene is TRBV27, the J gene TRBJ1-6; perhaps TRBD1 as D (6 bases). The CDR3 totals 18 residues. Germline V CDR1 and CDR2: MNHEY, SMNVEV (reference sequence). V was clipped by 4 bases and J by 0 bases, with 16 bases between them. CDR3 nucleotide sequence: TGTGCCAGCAGTTACCGGACAGATACGAGCTCCTATAATTCACCCCTCCACTTT. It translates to CASSYRTDTSSYNSPLHF.

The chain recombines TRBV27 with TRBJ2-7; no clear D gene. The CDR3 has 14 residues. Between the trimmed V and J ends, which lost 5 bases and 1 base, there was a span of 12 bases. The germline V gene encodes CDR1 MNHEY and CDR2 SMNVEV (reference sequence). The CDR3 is CASSPTYNSYEQYF. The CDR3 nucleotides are TGTGCCAGCAGTCCAACCTATAATTCCTACGAGCAGTACTTC.

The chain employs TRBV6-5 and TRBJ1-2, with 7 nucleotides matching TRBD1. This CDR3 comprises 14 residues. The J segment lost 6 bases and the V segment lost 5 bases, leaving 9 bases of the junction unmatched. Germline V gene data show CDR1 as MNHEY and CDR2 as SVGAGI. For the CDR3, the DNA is TGTGCCAGCAGTCCGTTACAGGGGCGGGATGGCTACACCTTC. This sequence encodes CASSPLQGRDGYTF.

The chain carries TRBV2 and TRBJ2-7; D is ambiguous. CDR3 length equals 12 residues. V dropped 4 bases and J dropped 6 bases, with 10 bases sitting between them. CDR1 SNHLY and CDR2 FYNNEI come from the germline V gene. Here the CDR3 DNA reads TGTGCCAGCAGTGCCGATGCCGGCGAGCAGTACTTC. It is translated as CASSADAGEQYF.

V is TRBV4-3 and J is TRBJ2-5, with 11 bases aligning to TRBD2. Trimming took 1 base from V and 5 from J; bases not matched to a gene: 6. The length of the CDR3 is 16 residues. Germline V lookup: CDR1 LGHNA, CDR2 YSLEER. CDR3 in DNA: TGCGCCAGCAGCCAAGCCCTAGCGGGGGGCCAGGAGACCCAGTACTTC. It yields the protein CASSQALAGGQETQYF.

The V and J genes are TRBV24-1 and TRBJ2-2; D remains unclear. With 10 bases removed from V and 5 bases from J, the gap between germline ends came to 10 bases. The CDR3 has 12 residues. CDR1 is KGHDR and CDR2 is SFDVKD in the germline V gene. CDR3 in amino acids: CATENLTGELFF. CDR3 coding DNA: TGTGCCACAGAGAATTTGACCGGGGAGCTGTTTTTT.

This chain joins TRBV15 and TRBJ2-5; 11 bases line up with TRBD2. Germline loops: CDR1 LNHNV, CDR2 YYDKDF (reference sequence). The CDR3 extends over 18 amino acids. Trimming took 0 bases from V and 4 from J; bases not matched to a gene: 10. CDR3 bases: TGTGCCACCAGCAGAGAACTAGCGGGGGTAACCTGGGGAGAGACCCAGTACTTC. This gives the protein CATSRELAGVTWGETQYF.

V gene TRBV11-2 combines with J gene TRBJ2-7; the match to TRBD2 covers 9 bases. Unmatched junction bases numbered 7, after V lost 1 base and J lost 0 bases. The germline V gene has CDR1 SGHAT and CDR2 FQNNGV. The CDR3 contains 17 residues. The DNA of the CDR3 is TGTGCCAGCAGCTTAGGGCGTCTAGCGGGGAACTCCTACGAGCAGTACTTC. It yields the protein CASSLGRLAGNSYEQYF.

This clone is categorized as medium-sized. Here the CDR3 DNA reads TGTGCCAGCAGCTTAGGGACAGGGGGATATTCACCCCTCCACTTT. Translated, it gives CASSLGTGGYSPLHF. V usage is TRBV7-2 and J usage is TRBJ1-6; TRBD1 matches 10 bases. J lost 8 bases, V lost 1 base, and 2 bases had no gene match. Germline CDR1 and CDR2: SGHTA and FQGNSA. This CDR3 is 15 amino acids long.

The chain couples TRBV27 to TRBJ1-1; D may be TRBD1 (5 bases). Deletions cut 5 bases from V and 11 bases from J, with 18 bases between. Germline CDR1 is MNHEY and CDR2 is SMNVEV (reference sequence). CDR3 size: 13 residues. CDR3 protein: CASSLQPRQKAFF. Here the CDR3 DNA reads TGTGCCAGCAGTCTCCAACCTCGACAGAAGGCTTTCTTT.

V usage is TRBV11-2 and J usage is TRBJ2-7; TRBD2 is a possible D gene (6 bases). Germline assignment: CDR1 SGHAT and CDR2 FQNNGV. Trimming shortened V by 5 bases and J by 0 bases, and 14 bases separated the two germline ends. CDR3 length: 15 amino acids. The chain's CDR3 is CASSQDRGDSYEQYF. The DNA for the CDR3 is TGTGCCAGCAGCCAGGATCGCGGGGACTCCTACGAGCAGTACTTC.

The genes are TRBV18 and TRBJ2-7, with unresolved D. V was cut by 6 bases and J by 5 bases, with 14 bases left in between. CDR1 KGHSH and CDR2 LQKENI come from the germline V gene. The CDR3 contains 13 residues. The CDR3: CASSQVQANEQYF. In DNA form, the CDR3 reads TGTGCCAGCTCCCAAGTCCAGGCGAACGAGCAGTACTTC. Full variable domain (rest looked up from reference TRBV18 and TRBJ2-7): NAGVMQNPRHLVRRRGQEARLRCSPMKGHSHVYWYRQLPEEGLKFMVYLQKENIIDESGMPKERFSAEFPKEGPSILRIQQVVRGDSAAYFCASSQVQANEQYFGPGTRLTVT.

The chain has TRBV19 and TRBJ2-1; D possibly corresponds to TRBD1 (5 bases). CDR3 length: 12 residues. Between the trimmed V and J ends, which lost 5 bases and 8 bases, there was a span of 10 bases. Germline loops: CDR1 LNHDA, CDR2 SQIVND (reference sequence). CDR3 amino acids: CASSWQGDEQFF. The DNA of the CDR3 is TGTGCCAGTAGTTGGCAGGGCGATGAGCAGTTCTTC.

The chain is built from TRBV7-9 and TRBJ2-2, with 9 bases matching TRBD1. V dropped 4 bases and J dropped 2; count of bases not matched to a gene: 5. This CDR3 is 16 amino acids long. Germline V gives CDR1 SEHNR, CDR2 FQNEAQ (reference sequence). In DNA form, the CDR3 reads TGTGCCAGCAGCTCCCCGGGACAGGGTAACACCGGGGAGCTGTTTTTT. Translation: CASSSPGQGNTGELFF.

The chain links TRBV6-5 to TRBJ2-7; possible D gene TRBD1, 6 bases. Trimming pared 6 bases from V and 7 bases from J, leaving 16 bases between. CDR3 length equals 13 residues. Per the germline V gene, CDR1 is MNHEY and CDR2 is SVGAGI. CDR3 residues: CASRERGSREQYF. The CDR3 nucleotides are TGTGCCAGCAGGGAGAGGGGGTCTCGGGAGCAGTACTTC.

The CDR3 loop reads CASNRGRKVYEQYF. The CDR3 DNA reads TGTGCCTCAAACAGGGGGCGGAAGGTCTACGAGCAGTACTTC. This rearrangement joins TRBV30 to TRBJ2-7; 9 bases fit TRBD1. This CDR3 comprises 14 residues. CDR1 is GTSNPN, CDR2 SVGIG, per germline (reference sequence). Trimming cost V 7 bases and J 3 bases; bases outside gene matches: 10.

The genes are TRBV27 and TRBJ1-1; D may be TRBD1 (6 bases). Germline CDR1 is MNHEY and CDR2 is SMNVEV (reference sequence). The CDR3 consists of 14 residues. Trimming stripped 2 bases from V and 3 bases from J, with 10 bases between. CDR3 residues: CASSLQGKDTEAFF. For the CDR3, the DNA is TGTGCCAGCAGTTTACAGGGGAAGGACACTGAAGCTTTCTTT.

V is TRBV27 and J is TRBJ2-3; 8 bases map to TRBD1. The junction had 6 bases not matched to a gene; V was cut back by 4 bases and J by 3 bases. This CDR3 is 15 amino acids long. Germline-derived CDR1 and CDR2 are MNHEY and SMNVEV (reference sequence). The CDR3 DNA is TGTGCCAGCAGTTCCGGGACAGGCAGAACAGATACGCAGTATTTT. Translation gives CASSSGTGRTDTQYF.

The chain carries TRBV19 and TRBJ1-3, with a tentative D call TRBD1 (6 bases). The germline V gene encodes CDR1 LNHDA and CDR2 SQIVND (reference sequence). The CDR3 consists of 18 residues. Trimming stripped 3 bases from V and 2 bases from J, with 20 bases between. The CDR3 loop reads CASSMDSGAGFPGNTIYF. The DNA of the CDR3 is TGTGCCAGTAGTATGGATTCAGGGGCGGGTTTCCCTGGAAACACCATATATTTT.

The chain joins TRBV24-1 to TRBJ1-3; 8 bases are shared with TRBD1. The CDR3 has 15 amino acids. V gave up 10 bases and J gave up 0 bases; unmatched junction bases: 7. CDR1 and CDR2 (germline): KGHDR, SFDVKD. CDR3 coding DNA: TGTGCCACTACCAGGGGGCCTGACTCTGGAAACACCATATATTTT. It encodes CATTRGPDSGNTIYF.

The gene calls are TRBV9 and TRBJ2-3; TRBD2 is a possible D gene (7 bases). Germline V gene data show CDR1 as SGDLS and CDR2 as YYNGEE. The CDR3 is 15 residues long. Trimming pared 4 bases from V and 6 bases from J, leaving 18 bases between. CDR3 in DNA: TGTGCCAGCAGCTCACAGGGCGGGGGCCCGGATACGCAGTATTTT. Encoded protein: CASSSQGGGPDTQYF.

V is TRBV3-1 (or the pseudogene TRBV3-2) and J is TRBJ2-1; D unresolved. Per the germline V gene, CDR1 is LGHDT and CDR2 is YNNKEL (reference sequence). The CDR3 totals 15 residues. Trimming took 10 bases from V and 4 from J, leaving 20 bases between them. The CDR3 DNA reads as TGTGCCACCTCCTCGGTAAGACTGGATTACAATGAGCAGTTCTTC. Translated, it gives CATSSVRLDYNEQFF.

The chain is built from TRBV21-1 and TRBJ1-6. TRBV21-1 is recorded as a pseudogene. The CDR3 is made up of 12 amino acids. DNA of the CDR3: TGTGCCAGCAGCAACGGGGATTCACCCCTCCACTTT. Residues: CASSNGDSPLHF.